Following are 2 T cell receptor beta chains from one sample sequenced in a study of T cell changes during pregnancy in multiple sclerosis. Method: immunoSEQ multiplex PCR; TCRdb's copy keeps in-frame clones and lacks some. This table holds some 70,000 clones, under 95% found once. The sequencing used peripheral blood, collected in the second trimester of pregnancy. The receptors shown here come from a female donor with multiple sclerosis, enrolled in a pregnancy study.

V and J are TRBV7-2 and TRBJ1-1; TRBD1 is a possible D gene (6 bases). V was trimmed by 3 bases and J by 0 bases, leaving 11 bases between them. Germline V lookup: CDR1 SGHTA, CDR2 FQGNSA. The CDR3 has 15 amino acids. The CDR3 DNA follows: TGTGCCAGCAGCTTTACCGGGACATTGAACACTGAAGCTTTCTTT. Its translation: CASSFTGTLNTEAFF.

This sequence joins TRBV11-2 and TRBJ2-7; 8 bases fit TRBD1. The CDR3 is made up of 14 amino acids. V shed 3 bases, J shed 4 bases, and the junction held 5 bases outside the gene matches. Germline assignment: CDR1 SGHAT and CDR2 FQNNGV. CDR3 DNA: TGTGCCAGCAGCTTCGGACAGGGTCCTTACGAGCAGTACTTC. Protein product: CASSFGQGPYEQYF.